This T cell receptor (beta chain) was sequenced during a study of blood T cell repertoires in COVID-19. Looking at the study overall: Collection of acute and convalescent COVID-19 samples took place in the United States, Italy and Spain.

Authors' data handling: Reference gene primer amplification gave nucleated cell count estimates. Clones were read by immunoSEQ multiplex PCR, and TCRdb kept only the in-frame ones, dropping some. V, J and clone size derive from that table, while D and trimming were established from the DNA sequence. The data show around 310,000 clones, 90% seen once. The germline V and J ends were trimmed by 0 bases and 0 bases, with 3 bases remaining between them. The CDR3 runs 14 residues. Germline lookup yields CDR1 LGHDT and CDR2 YNNKEL (reference sequence). This receptor was taken from a woman younger than 45 with COVID-19, enrolled during active disease. This rearrangement joins TRBV3-1 (or the pseudogene TRBV3-2) to TRBJ1-3; D gene ambiguous. The material sequenced was peripheral blood. The CDR3 region is CASSQDHSGNTIYF. In DNA, the CDR3 is TGTGCCAGCAGCCAAGACCACTCTGGAAACACCATATATTTT.